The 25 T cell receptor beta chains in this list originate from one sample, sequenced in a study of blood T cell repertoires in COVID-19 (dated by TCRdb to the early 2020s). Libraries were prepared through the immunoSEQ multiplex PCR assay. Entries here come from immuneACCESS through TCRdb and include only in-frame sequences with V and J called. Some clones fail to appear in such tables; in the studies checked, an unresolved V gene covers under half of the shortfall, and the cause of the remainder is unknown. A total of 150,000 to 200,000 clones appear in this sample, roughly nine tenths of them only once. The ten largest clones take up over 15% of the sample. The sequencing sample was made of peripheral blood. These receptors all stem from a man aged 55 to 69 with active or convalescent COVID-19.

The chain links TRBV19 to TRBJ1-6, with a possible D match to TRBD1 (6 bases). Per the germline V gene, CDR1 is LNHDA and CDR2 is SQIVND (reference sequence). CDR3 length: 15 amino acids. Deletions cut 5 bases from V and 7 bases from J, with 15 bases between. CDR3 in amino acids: CASSDPGTPNSPLHF. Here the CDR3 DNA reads TGTGCCAGTAGTGACCCCGGGACACCGAATTCACCCCTCCACTTT.

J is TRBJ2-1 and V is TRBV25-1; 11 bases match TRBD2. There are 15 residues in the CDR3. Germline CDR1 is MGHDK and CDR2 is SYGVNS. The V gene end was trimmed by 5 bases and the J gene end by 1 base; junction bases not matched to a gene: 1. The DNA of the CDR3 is TGTGCCAGCAGTTGGACTAGCGGGTCCTACAATGAGCAGTTCTTC. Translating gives CASSWTSGSYNEQFF.

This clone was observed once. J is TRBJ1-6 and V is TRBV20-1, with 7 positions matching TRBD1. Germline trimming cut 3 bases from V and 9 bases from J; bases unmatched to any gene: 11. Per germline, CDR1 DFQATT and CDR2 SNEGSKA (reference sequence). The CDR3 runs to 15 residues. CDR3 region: CSASAGGLRASPLHF. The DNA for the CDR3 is TGCAGTGCTAGTGCAGGGGGGCTACGGGCTTCACCCCTCCACTTT.

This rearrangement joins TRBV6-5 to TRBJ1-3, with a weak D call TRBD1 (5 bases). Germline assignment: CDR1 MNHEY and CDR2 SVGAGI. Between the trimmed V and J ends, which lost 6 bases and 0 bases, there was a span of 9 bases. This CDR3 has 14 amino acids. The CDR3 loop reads CASSSDSSGNTIYF. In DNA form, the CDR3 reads TGTGCCAGCAGCTCCGACAGCTCTGGAAACACCATATATTTT.

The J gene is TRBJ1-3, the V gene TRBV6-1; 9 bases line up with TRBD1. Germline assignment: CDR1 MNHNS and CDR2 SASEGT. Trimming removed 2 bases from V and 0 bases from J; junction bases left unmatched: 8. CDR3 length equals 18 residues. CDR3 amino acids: CASSENPTGGLSGNTIYF. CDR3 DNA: TGTGCCAGCAGTGAAAACCCCACAGGGGGCCTCTCTGGAAACACCATATATTTT.

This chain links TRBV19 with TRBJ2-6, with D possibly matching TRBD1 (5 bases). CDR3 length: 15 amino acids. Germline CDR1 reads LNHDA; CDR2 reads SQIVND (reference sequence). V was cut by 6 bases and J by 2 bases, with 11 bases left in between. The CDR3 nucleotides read TGTGCCAGTAGGACCATAGGGGCTGGGGCCAACGTCCTGACTTTC. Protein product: CASRTIGAGANVLTF.

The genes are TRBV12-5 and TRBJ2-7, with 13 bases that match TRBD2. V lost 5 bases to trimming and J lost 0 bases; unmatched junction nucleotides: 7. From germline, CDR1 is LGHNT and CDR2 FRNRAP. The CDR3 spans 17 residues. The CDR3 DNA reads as TGTGCTAGTGGTGGGGGACTAGCGGGACCTAGCTCCTACGAGCAGTACTTC. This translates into CASGGGLAGPSSYEQYF.

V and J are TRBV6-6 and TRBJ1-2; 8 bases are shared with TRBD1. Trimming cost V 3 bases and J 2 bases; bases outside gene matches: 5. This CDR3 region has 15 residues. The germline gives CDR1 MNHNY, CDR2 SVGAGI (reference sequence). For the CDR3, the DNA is TGTGCCAGCAGTTATGACAGGGGTAGGAACTATGGCTACACCTTC. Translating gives CASSYDRGRNYGYTF.

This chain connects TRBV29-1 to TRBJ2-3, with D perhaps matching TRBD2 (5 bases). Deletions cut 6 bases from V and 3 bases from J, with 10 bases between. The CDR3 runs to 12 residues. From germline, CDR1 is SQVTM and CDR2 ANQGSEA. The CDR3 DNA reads TGCAGCGTGGAGGCTCTAACAGATACGCAGTATTTT. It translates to CSVEALTDTQYF.

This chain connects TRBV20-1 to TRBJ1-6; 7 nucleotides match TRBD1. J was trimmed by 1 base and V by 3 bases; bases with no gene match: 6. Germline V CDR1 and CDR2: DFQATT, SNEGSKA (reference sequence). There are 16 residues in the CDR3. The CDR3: CSASRRDRSYNSPLHF. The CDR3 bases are TGCAGTGCTAGTAGGCGGGACAGATCCTATAATTCACCCCTCCACTTT.

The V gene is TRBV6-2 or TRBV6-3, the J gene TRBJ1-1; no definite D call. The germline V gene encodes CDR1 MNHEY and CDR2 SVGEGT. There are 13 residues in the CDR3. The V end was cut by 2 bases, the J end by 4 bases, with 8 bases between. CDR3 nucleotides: TGTGCCAGCAGTTACGGGGAGGGCACTGAAGCTTTCTTT. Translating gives CASSYGEGTEAFF.

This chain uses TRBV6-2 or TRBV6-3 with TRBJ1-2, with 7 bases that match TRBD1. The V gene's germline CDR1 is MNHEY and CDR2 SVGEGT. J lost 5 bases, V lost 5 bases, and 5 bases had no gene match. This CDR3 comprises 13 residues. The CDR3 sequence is CASSTGQPYGYTF. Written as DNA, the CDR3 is TGTGCCAGCAGTACGGGACAGCCTTATGGCTACACCTTC.

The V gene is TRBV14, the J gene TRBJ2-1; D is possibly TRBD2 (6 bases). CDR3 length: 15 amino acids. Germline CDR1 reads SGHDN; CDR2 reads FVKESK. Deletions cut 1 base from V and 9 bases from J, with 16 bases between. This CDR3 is CASSQVTGDGIEQFF. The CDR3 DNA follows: TGTGCCAGCAGCCAAGTTACGGGAGATGGGATTGAGCAGTTCTTC.

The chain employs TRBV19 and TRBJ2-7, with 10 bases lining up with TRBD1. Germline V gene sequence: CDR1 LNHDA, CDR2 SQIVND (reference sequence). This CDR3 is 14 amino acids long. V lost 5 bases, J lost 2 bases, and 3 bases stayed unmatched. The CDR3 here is CASSGGQGPYEQYF. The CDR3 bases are TGTGCCAGTAGTGGGGGACAGGGGCCCTACGAGCAGTACTTC.

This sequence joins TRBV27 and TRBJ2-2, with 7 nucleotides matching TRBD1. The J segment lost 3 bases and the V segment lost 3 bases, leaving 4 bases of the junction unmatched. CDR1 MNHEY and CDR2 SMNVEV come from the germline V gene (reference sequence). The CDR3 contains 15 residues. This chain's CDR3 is CASSFARGYTGELFF. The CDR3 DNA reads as TGTGCCAGCAGTTTCGCCAGGGGGTACACCGGGGAGCTGTTTTTT.

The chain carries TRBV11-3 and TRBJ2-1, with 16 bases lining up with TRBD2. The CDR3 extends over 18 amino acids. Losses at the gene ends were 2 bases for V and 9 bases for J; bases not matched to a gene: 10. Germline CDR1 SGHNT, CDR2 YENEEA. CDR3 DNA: TGTGCCAGCAGCTTAACTGATCCGGGACTAGCGGGAGGGAGTGAGCAGTTCTTC. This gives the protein CASSLTDPGLAGGSEQFF.

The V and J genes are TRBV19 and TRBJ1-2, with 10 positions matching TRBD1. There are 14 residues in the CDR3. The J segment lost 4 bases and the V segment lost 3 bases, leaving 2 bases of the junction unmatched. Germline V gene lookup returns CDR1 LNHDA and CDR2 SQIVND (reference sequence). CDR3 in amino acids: CASSMTGGLYGYTF. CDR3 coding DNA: TGTGCCAGTAGTATGACAGGGGGCCTCTATGGCTACACCTTC.

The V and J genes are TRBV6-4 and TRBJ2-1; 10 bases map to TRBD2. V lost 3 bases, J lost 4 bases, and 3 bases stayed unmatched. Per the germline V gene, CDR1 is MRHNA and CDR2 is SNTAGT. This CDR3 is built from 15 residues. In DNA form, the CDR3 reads TGTGCCAGCAGTGAAGGGACTAGCGAGTACAATGAGCAGTTCTTC. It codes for CASSEGTSEYNEQFF.

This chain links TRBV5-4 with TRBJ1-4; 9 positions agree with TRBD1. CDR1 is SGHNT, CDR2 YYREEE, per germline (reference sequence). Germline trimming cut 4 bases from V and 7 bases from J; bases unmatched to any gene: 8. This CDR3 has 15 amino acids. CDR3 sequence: CASSVDRGSREKLFF. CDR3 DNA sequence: TGTGCCAGCAGCGTGGACAGGGGATCGCGTGAAAAACTGTTTTTT.

CDR3 sequence (DNA): TGTGCCAGCAGCCATCAACAGCTTAATGAAAAACTGTTTTTT. Translating gives CASSHQQLNEKLFF. The V gene is TRBV5-5, the J gene TRBJ1-4, with unresolved D. Germline V gives CDR1 SGHKS, CDR2 YYEKEE (reference sequence). V was cut by 4 bases and J by 4 bases, with 11 bases left in between. This CDR3 is 14 amino acids long.

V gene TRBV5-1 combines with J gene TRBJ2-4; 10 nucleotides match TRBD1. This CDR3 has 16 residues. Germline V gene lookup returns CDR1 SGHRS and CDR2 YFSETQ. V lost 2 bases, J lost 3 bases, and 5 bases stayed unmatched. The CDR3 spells CASSLGQGEGKNIQYF. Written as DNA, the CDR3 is TGCGCCAGCAGCTTAGGACAGGGGGAAGGCAAAAACATTCAGTACTTC.

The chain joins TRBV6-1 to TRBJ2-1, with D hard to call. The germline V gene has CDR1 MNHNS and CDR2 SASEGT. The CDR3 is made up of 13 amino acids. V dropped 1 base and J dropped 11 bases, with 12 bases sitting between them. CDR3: CASSEGPPPKQFF. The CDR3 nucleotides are TGTGCCAGCAGTGAAGGGCCACCCCCGAAGCAGTTCTTC.

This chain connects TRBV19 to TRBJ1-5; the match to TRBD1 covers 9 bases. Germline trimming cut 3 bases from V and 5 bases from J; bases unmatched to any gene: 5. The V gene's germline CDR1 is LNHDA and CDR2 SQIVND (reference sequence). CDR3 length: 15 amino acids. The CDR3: CASSIGTGLYQPQHF. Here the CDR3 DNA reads TGTGCCAGTAGTATCGGGACAGGGCTTTATCAGCCCCAGCATTTT.

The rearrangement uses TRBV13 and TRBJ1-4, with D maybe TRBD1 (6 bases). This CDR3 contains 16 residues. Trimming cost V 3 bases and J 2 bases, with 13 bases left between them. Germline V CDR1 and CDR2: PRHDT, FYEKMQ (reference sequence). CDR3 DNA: TGTGCCAGCAGCTTGGGCAGGGGATCGACTAATGAAAAACTGTTTTTT. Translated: CASSLGRGSTNEKLFF.

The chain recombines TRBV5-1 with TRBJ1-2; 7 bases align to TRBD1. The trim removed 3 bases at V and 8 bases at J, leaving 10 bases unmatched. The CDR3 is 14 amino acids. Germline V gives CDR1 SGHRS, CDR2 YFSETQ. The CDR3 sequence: CASSSSKGQEGYTF. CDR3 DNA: TGCGCCAGCAGCTCATCCAAAGGACAGGAAGGCTACACCTTC. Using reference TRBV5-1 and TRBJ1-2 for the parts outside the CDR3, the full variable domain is KAGVTQTPRYLIKTRGQQVTLSCSPISGHRSVSWYQQTPGQGLQFLFEYFSETQRNKGNFPGRFSGRQFSNSRSEMNVSTLELGDSALYLCASSSSKGQEGYTFGSGTRLTVV.